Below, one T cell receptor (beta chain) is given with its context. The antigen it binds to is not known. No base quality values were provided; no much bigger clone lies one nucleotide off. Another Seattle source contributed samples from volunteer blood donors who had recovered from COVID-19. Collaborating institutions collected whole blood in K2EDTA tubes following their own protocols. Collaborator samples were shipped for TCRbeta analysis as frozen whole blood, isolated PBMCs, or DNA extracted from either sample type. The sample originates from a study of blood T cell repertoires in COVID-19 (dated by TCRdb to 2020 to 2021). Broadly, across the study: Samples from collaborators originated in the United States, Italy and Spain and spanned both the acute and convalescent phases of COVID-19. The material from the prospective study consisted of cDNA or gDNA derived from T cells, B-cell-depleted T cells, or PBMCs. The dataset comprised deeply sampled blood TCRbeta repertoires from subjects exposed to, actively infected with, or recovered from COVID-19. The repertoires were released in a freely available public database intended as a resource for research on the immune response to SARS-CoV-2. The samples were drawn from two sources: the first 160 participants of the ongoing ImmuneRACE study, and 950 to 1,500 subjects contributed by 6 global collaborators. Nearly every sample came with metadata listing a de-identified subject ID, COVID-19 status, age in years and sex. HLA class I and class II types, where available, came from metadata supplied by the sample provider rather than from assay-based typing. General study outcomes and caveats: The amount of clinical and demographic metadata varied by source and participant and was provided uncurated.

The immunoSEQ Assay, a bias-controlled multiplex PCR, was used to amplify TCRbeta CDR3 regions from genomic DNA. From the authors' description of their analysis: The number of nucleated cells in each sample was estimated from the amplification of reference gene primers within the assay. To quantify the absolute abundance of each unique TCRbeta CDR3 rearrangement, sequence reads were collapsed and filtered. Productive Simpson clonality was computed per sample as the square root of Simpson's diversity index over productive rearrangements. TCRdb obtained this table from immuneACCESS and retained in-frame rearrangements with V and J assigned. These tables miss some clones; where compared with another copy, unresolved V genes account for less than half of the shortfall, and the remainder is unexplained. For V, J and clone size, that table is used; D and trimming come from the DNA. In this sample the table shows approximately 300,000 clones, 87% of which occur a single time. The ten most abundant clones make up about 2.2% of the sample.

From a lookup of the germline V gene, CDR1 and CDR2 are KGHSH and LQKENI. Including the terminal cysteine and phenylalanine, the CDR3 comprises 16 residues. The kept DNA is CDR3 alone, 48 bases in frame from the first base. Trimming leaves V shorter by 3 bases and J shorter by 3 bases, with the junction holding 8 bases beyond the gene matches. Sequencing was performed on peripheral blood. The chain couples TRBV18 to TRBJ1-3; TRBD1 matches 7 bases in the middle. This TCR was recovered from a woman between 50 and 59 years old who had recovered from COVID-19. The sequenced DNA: TGTGCCAGCTCACCGCCGACAGGGAGTGTTGGAAACACCATATATTTT. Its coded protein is CASSPPTGSVGNTIYF.